This T cell receptor (beta chain) was sequenced in a study of T cells in Graves' hyperthyroidism and ophthalmopathy. Study-level background: It was at initial diagnosis, before any treatment, that peripheral blood was collected.

Out of 8.5 to 10 ml of fresh peripheral blood came the PBMCs. Regions amplified from RNA transcripts were the TCR beta CDR3 regions. Primed by the HTBI set, a first-round RT-PCR was run on the TCR CDR3. MiXCR, run by TCRdb on the multiplex PCR reads, gives a single entry per CDR3 protein. The sample consists of 300,000 or so distinct CDR3 sequences, approximately 17% of them appearing once. V gave up 3 bases and J gave up 1 base, with 4 bases separating them. The CDR3 runs to 12 residues. CDR1 is ENHRY, CDR2 SYGVKD, per germline. The table lists this clonotype with many counts. The chain carries TRBV10-3 and TRBJ2-7; D is uncertain. The clonotype comes from a man aged 30-40 years with Graves' hyperthyroidism. Sequencing was carried out using blood. The chain's CDR3 is CAISDPSYEQYF. The DNA of the CDR3 is TGTGCCATCAGTGATCCGTCCTACGAGCAGTACTTC.